Presented here are 32 T cell receptor beta chains from one specimen sequenced in a study of control samples from healthy donors and cancer patients (TCRdb year 2020). To prepare the library, the immunoSEQ multiplex PCR assay was applied. The table was pulled from immuneACCESS by TCRdb, which kept in-frame rearrangements only. Such tables lose some clones; where checked, under half of the loss comes from unresolved V genes, and the rest has no known cause. This sample lists around 100,000 clones; around nine tenths were detected once. The ten largest clones capture over 15% of the sample. Sequencing used PBMCs. These receptors originate from a man in his 60s with lung cancer.

The table lists this clone with a count of one. The chain couples TRBV3-1 (or the pseudogene TRBV3-2) to TRBJ2-7; no clear D. Trimming removed 2 bases from V and 1 base from J, with 0 bases in between. Germline V lookup: CDR1 LGHDT, CDR2 YNNKEL (reference sequence). The CDR3 is 11 residues long. The CDR3 sequence is CASSQSYEQYF. The CDR3 region has the DNA TGTGCCAGCAGCCAATCCTACGAGCAGTACTTC.

This sequence joins TRBV2 and TRBJ2-5, with TRBD1 as a possible D gene (6 bases). CDR1 and CDR2 (germline): SNHLY, FYNNEI. This CDR3 is built from 18 residues. The V gene lost 2 bases and the J gene lost 3 bases, with 22 bases spanning the gap. The CDR3 spells CASSEPYWTAKGKETQYF. The CDR3 coding sequence is TGTGCCAGCAGTGAACCTTATTGGACAGCTAAAGGCAAAGAGACCCAGTACTTC.

This rearrangement joins TRBV30 to TRBJ1-4; D perhaps matches TRBD1 (5 bases). CDR1 is GTSNPN, CDR2 SVGIG, per germline (reference sequence). The V gene lost 4 bases and the J gene lost 0 bases, with 6 bases spanning the gap. This CDR3 region has 13 residues. The CDR3 sequence is CAWTGSTNEKLFF. The DNA for the CDR3 is TGTGCCTGGACAGGGTCAACTAATGAAAAACTGTTTTTT.

This chain links TRBV11-2 with TRBJ2-2; D not certain. The CDR3 runs to 15 residues. V was cut by 2 bases and J by 2 bases, with 9 bases left in between. Per germline, CDR1 SGHAT and CDR2 FQNNGV. The CDR3 sequence is CASSLTGLNTGELFF. The CDR3 region has the DNA TGTGCCAGCAGCTTAACGGGCCTCAACACCGGGGAGCTGTTTTTT. Full variable domain (outside the CDR3, taken from reference TRBV11-2 and TRBJ2-2): EAGVAQSPRYKIIEKRQSVAFWCNPISGHATLYWYQQILGQGPKLLIQFQNNGVVDDSQLPKDRFSAERLKGVDSTLKIQPAKLEDSAVYLCASSLTGLNTGELFFGEGSRLTVL.

The J gene is TRBJ2-5, the V gene TRBV5-1; 7 nucleotides match TRBD1. J lost 2 bases, V lost 0 bases, and 7 bases had no gene match. There are 16 residues in the CDR3. CDR1 and CDR2 (germline): SGHRS, YFSETQ. CDR3 coding DNA: TGCGCCAGCAGCTTGGCTCTCGGGACAGTGCAAGAGACCCAGTACTTC. Translated, it gives CASSLALGTVQETQYF.

This rearrangement joins TRBV3-1 (or the pseudogene TRBV3-2) to TRBJ2-2; 10 nucleotides align to TRBD2. V gave up 4 bases and J gave up 1 base; unmatched junction bases: 0. This CDR3 is 15 amino acids long. CDR1 is LGHDT, CDR2 YNNKEL, per germline (reference sequence). CDR3 in DNA: TGTGCCAGCAGCCTAGCGGGGGGGAACACCGGGGAGCTGTTTTTT. This gives the protein CASSLAGGNTGELFF.

The J gene is TRBJ1-1, the V gene TRBV27; a weak D match, TRBD1 (5 bases). This CDR3 region has 15 residues. The germline V gene encodes CDR1 MNHEY and CDR2 SMNVEV (reference sequence). The V gene lost 5 bases and the J gene lost 1 base, with 14 bases spanning the gap. CDR3 loop: CASSQRGGWNTEAFF. Written as DNA, the CDR3 is TGTGCCAGCAGTCAACGGGGGGGATGGAACACTGAAGCTTTCTTT.

This rearrangement joins TRBV7-3 to TRBJ1-4; D is unclear. The V and J ends lost 0 bases and 7 bases respectively, with 6 bases between them. The CDR3 is 13 residues long. Germline CDR1 and CDR2: SGHTA and FQGTGA. The CDR3: CASSLTGGEKLFF. The CDR3 bases are TGTGCCAGCAGCTTAACAGGAGGTGAAAAACTGTTTTTT.

The genes are TRBV12-3 or TRBV12-4 and TRBJ1-2, with D perhaps matching TRBD1 (6 bases). The CDR3 consists of 13 residues. V was pared by 6 bases and J by 2 bases, with 10 bases between. The DNA for the CDR3 is TGTGCCAGCAGAACAGGGTACAACTATGGCTACACCTTC. It codes for CASRTGYNYGYTF.

The chain uses TRBV5-1 and TRBJ1-1, with unresolved D. CDR1 and CDR2 from the germline V gene are SGHRS and YFSETQ. This CDR3 region has 15 residues. With 5 bases removed from V and 6 bases from J, the gap between germline ends came to 20 bases. CDR3 residues: CASRRFMSGGAEAFF. The CDR3 DNA reads TGCGCCAGCAGGCGGTTTATGAGTGGCGGGGCTGAAGCTTTCTTT.

The rearrangement uses TRBV7-9 and TRBJ2-7, with 9 nucleotides matching TRBD1. This CDR3 contains 16 residues. J lost 2 bases, V lost 3 bases, and 8 bases had no gene match. From germline, CDR1 is SEHNR and CDR2 FQNEAQ (reference sequence). The CDR3 nucleotides read TGTGCCAGCAGCTTTTTGGGACAGGGAGAGGCCTACGAGCAGTACTTC. Translated, it gives CASSFLGQGEAYEQYF. The variable domain in full, with the rest retrieved from reference TRBV7-9 and TRBJ2-7, is DTGVSQNPRHKITKRGQNVTFRCDPISEHNRLYWYRQTLGQGPEFLTYFQNEAQLEKSRLLSDRFSAERPKGSFSTLEIQRTEQGDSAMYLCASSFLGQGEAYEQYFGPGTRLTVT.

The chain links TRBV10-1 to TRBJ2-1; 9 bases line up with TRBD1. Germline CDR1 and CDR2: WNHNN and SYGVQD (reference sequence). The CDR3 contains 15 residues. V shed 8 bases and J 4 bases; nucleotides not matched to a gene: 9. The CDR3 region has the DNA TGCGCCAGCCAAAGCACAGGGGGCGCTTACAATGAGCAGTTCTTC. Translating gives CASQSTGGAYNEQFF.

V usage is TRBV7-2 and J usage is TRBJ1-1; 9 bases are a match to TRBD1. The CDR3 is made up of 13 amino acids. Trimming removed 5 bases from V and 7 bases from J; junction bases left unmatched: 5. Germline values: CDR1 SGHTA, CDR2 FQGNSA. CDR3 nucleotides: TGTGCCAGCAGCCCACCGGGACAGGGTGAAGCTTTCTTT. Its translation is CASSPPGQGEAFF.

The chain combines TRBV13 with TRBJ1-6, with D unresolved. Germline loops: CDR1 PRHDT, CDR2 FYEKMQ (reference sequence). CDR3 length: 16 residues. V lost 0 bases to trimming and J lost 0 bases, with 6 bases between them. The CDR3 here is CASSLGLVSYNSPLHF. The CDR3 DNA is TGTGCCAGCAGCTTAGGGTTGGTCTCCTATAATTCACCCCTCCACTTT.

This sequence joins TRBV4-1 and TRBJ2-1, with 8 bases identical to TRBD2. Looked up from germline, CDR1 is MGHRA and CDR2 is YSYEKL. With 2 bases clipped from V and 6 bases from J, the junction kept 6 bases outside the gene matches. The CDR3 totals 15 residues. In DNA form, the CDR3 reads TGCGCCAGCAGCCAAAGCGGGGGATCCGTCAATGAGCAGTTCTTC. It specifies CASSQSGGSVNEQFF.

This sequence joins TRBV5-1 and TRBJ2-4; no reliable D call. V shed 4 bases and J shed 0 bases, with 17 bases lying between them. Germline assignment: CDR1 SGHRS and CDR2 YFSETQ. The CDR3 sequence is 17 residues long. The CDR3 protein is CASSQDDGFLAKNIQYF. The CDR3 DNA reads TGCGCCAGCAGCCAGGACGACGGATTTCTAGCCAAAAACATTCAGTACTTC. The full variable domain, rest sourced from reference TRBV5-1 and TRBJ2-4, is KAGVTQTPRYLIKTRGQQVTLSCSPISGHRSVSWYQQTPGQGLQFLFEYFSETQRNKGNFPGRFSGRQFSNSRSEMNVSTLELGDSALYLCASSQDDGFLAKNIQYFGAGTRLSVL.

This clone was recorded a few times. CDR3 bases: TGTGCCAGCAGCTTAGCCTCCGGGAGGGGTAACGGTCTTAATGAGCAGTTCTTC. Its protein product is CASSLASGRGNGLNEQFF. The chain carries TRBV7-9 and TRBJ2-1, with TRBD2 matching over 8 bases. V shed 0 bases, J shed 7 bases, and the junction held 14 bases outside the gene matches. This CDR3 contains 18 residues. Per the germline V gene, CDR1 is SEHNR and CDR2 is FQNEAQ (reference sequence).

The chain has TRBV5-1 and TRBJ2-5, with 9 bases lining up with TRBD1. With 4 bases clipped from V and 4 bases from J, the junction kept 14 bases outside the gene matches. The germline CDR1 and CDR2 sequences are SGHRS and YFSETQ. The CDR3 extends over 17 amino acids. The CDR3 region is CASSPSIPGTGIETQYF. Here the CDR3 DNA reads TGCGCCAGCAGCCCAAGTATACCCGGGACAGGGATAGAGACCCAGTACTTC. The full variable domain, in which reference TRBV5-1 and TRBJ2-5 provide the parts outside the CDR3, is KAGVTQTPRYLIKTRGQQVTLSCSPISGHRSVSWYQQTPGQGLQFLFEYFSETQRNKGNFPGRFSGRQFSNSRSEMNVSTLELGDSALYLCASSPSIPGTGIETQYFGPGTRLLVL.

The V call is TRBV15, the J call TRBJ1-6; D remains unclear. Germline values: CDR1 LNHNV, CDR2 YYDKDF (reference sequence). The CDR3 consists of 15 residues. The V end lost 8 bases, the J end lost 0 bases, and 11 bases lay between the germline ends. The CDR3 here is CATRWVRSYNSPLHF. CDR3 sequence (DNA): TGTGCCACCCGCTGGGTCCGCTCCTATAATTCACCCCTCCACTTT.

This chain connects TRBV11-2 to TRBJ1-6; a possible D gene is TRBD1 (5 bases). From germline, CDR1 is SGHAT and CDR2 FQNNGV. This CDR3 region has 15 residues. V was clipped by 6 bases and J by 8 bases, with 17 bases between them. CDR3 sequence reads: CASSDPGTAYSPLHF. The CDR3 bases are TGTGCCAGCAGTGACCCAGGGACGGCGTATTCACCCCTCCACTTT.

The chain is built from TRBV7-3 and TRBJ1-1, with a weak D call TRBD1 (6 bases). The germline V gene encodes CDR1 SGHTA and CDR2 FQGTGA. Trimming cost V 1 base and J 4 bases, with 7 bases left between them. The CDR3 length is 13 residues. This CDR3 reads CASSLKGGTEAFF. The CDR3 DNA follows: TGTGCCAGCAGCTTAAAGGGGGGCACTGAAGCTTTCTTT.

The chain recombines TRBV4-1 with TRBJ2-7; D may match TRBD1 or TRBD2 (5 bases each). V dropped 5 bases and J dropped 6 bases, with 20 bases sitting between them. The germline CDR1 and CDR2 sequences are MGHRA and YSYEKL. This CDR3 is 15 amino acids long. For the CDR3, the DNA is TGCGCCAGCAGCTTTGGGACCTTCGTGGACTCCGAGCAGTACTTC. It codes for CASSFGTFVDSEQYF.

This chain links TRBV5-1 with TRBJ1-1; D call uncertain. CDR1 is SGHRS, CDR2 YFSETQ, per germline. The CDR3 loop spans 16 amino acids. Between the trimmed V and J ends, which lost 0 bases and 3 bases, there was a span of 15 bases. Written as DNA, the CDR3 is TGCGCCAGCAGCTTGGATGGAGCCAGACCCTACACTGAAGCTTTCTTT. Translation: CASSLDGARPYTEAFF. Full variable domain (missing parts from reference TRBV5-1 and TRBJ1-1): KAGVTQTPRYLIKTRGQQVTLSCSPISGHRSVSWYQQTPGQGLQFLFEYFSETQRNKGNFPGRFSGRQFSNSRSEMNVSTLELGDSALYLCASSLDGARPYTEAFFGQGTRLTVV.

The chain recombines TRBV3-1 (or the pseudogene TRBV3-2) with TRBJ2-5; unclear D gene. CDR1 and CDR2 from the germline V gene are LGHDT and YNNKEL (reference sequence). V lost 6 bases and J 3 bases, leaving 5 bases between the germline ends. This CDR3 is built from 11 residues. The CDR3 nucleotides are TGTGCCAGCAGTCTGGAAGAGACCCAGTACTTC. It translates to CASSLEETQYF.

The chain has TRBV5-6 and TRBJ1-5; possibly TRBD1 for D (6 bases). Germline CDR1 is SGHDT and CDR2 is YYEEEE. The length of the CDR3 is 18 residues. V dropped 3 bases and J dropped 7 bases, with 26 bases sitting between them. The CDR3 coding sequence is TGTGCCAGCAGCTCCAGATGGGGGCGGGGGGCAGAAGGCCAGCCCCAGCATTTT. The encoded protein is CASSSRWGRGAEGQPQHF.

This clone was observed once. The genes are TRBV6-1 and TRBJ2-5; D perhaps matches TRBD1 (5 bases). There are 13 residues in the CDR3. In germline, CDR1 is MNHNS, CDR2 SASEGT. Trimming took 2 bases from V and 3 from J, leaving 7 bases between them. The CDR3 reads CASSELTEETQYF. In DNA form, the CDR3 reads TGTGCCAGCAGTGAATTGACAGAAGAGACCCAGTACTTC.

The chain couples TRBV7-2 to TRBJ1-3; 9 nucleotides line up with TRBD1. With 5 bases clipped from V and 4 bases from J, the junction kept 6 bases outside the gene matches. The CDR3 covers 15 residues. The V gene's germline CDR1 is SGHTA and CDR2 FQGNSA. The CDR3 loop is CASSLTGGGGNTIYF. The CDR3 DNA sequence: TGTGCCAGCAGCCTCACAGGGGGCGGGGGAAACACCATATATTTT.

This clone appeared a single time. The rearrangement links TRBV29-1 to TRBJ1-2; perhaps TRBD1 as D (6 bases). The CDR3 is 18 residues long. V was cut by 2 bases and J by 1 base, with 23 bases left in between. Germline loops: CDR1 SQVTM, CDR2 ANQGSEA. CDR3 residues: CSVEQMAGVVALNYGYTF. The CDR3 region has the DNA TGCAGCGTTGAACAAATGGCAGGGGTGGTCGCCCTTAACTATGGCTACACCTTC.

The J gene is TRBJ1-5, the V gene TRBV6-5; tentative D call: TRBD1 (5 bases). The CDR3 has 15 residues. CDR1 is MNHEY, CDR2 SVGAGI, per germline. V lost 5 bases, J lost 1 base, and 12 bases lay in between. CDR3 sequence: CASSSGGVSNQPQHF. CDR3 in DNA: TGTGCCAGCAGTAGTGGGGGGGTAAGCAATCAGCCCCAGCATTTT.

In its sample, this clone was seen once. This rearrangement joins TRBV4-2 to TRBJ2-1, with 7 bases matching TRBD2. Looked up from germline, CDR1 is LGHNA and CDR2 is YNFKEQ. The J segment lost 8 bases and the V segment lost 0 bases, leaving 13 bases of the junction unmatched. This CDR3 has 17 residues. CDR3 nucleotide sequence: TGTGCCAGCAGCCAAGAGCGAAGCGGGGCCTCGGACGATGAGCAGTTCTTC. This encodes CASSQERSGASDDEQFF.

The chain joins TRBV15 to TRBJ2-7; a weak D match, TRBD1 (5 bases). CDR3 length equals 15 residues. Trimming stripped 1 base from V and 4 bases from J, with 14 bases between. The germline V gene encodes CDR1 LNHNV and CDR2 YYDKDF (reference sequence). The CDR3 here is CATSRVTPGNYEQYF. CDR3 bases: TGTGCCACCAGCAGAGTTACCCCAGGGAATTACGAGCAGTACTTC.

J is TRBJ2-1 and V is TRBV6-5; 10 bases line up with TRBD1. The length of the CDR3 is 16 residues. The V gene's germline CDR1 is MNHEY and CDR2 SVGAGI. Unmatched junction bases numbered 9, after V lost 2 bases and J lost 8 bases. CDR3 nucleotides: TGTGCCAGCAGTTACGGGACAGGGGTCGGGATCGATGAGCAGTTCTTC. Its translation is CASSYGTGVGIDEQFF.